This T cell receptor beta chain was sequenced during a study of T-cell reconstitution after alpha-beta-depleted transplantation in children. General observations from the study: One year post-transplant, T-cell counts and diversity were largely derived from T cells produced anew.

CDR3 length: 13 amino acids. Trimming removed 5 bases from V and 5 bases from J; junction bases left unmatched: 4. The V gene's germline CDR1 is SGHTA and CDR2 FQGNSA. This clonotype was detected a few times. Its antigen remains unidentified. Preparation of the TCRbeta library involved a method that used unique molecular identifiers. From the PCR reads, TCRdb called clonotypes with MiXCR, one entry per CDR3 protein. The data contain almost 600,000 distinct CDR3 sequences, roughly 27% of them singletons. This TCR was recovered from a boy younger than two with Wiskott-Aldrich syndrome, due to receive a stem cell transplant. The V gene is TRBV7-2, the J gene TRBJ2-7; 9 bases are shared with TRBD1. Source: PBMCs, taken before TCRalphabeta/CD19-depleted stem cell transplant. The CDR3 here is CASSLQGANEQYF. The CDR3 DNA reads TGTGCCAGCAGCCTACAGGGGGCGAACGAGCAGTACTTC.